The 10 T cell receptor beta chains in this list originate from one sample, sequenced in a study of cytomegalovirus exposure and HLA in healthy donors. Primers for the PCR totalled 60 Vbeta and 13 Jbeta. Profiling relied on immunoSEQ multiplex PCR, and the TCRdb table lists in-frame clones only, not all of them. The sample includes 150,000 to 200,000 clones, 76% seen only once; the top ten take over 3%. Material: PBMCs. The receptors were gathered from a male donor in good health and CMV-seronegative.

V usage is TRBV9 and J usage is TRBJ1-6; 9 bases are a match to TRBD1. V shed 0 bases, J shed 6 bases, and the junction held 1 base outside the gene matches. The CDR3 is made up of 15 amino acids. Germline loops: CDR1 SGDLS, CDR2 YYNGEE. The CDR3 region is CASSVGGQGNSPLHF. CDR3 nucleotide sequence: TGTGCCAGCAGCGTAGGGGGACAGGGTAATTCACCCCTCCACTTT.

This clone occurred a few times. V and J are TRBV19 and TRBJ1-1, with a possible D match to TRBD1 (6 bases). Deletions cut 6 bases from V and 7 bases from J, with 9 bases between. This CDR3 comprises 11 residues. Germline V gene sequence: CDR1 LNHDA, CDR2 SQIVND (reference sequence). The CDR3 spells CASSQDSEAFF. In nucleotides, the CDR3 is TGTGCCAGTAGCCAGGACAGTGAAGCTTTCTTT.

The chain is built from TRBV18 and TRBJ1-1, with 7 nucleotides matching TRBD1. This CDR3 region has 17 residues. With V trimmed by 2 bases and J by 0 bases, 9 bases remained unmatched. Germline values: CDR1 KGHSH, CDR2 LQKENI. The CDR3 sequence: CASSPRKGQKVNTEAFF. CDR3 nucleotide sequence: TGTGCCAGCTCACCAAGAAAGGGACAGAAAGTGAACACTGAAGCTTTCTTT.

V gene TRBV7-8 combines with J gene TRBJ2-7; possible D gene TRBD2, 5 bases. Germline V gives CDR1 SGHVS, CDR2 FQNEAQ. Trimming shortened V by 1 base and J by 0 bases, and 10 bases separated the two germline ends. The CDR3 covers 15 residues. This CDR3 reads CASSLGMRDSYEQYF. The CDR3 coding sequence is TGTGCCAGCAGCTTAGGGATGAGGGACTCCTACGAGCAGTACTTC.

This clone was seen a few times. This sequence joins TRBV4-1 and TRBJ1-1; D gene ambiguous. The CDR3 sequence is 15 residues long. The V end lost 4 bases, the J end lost 0 bases, and 12 bases lay between the germline ends. CDR1 and CDR2 (germline): MGHRA, YSYEKL. The chain's CDR3 is CASSLRGLLNTEAFF. CDR3 nucleotide sequence: TGCGCCAGCAGCCTCCGCGGACTACTGAACACTGAAGCTTTCTTT.

J is TRBJ2-7 and V is TRBV2; TRBD1 matches at 11 bases. CDR3 length: 14 residues. V was pared by 6 bases and J by 5 bases, with 6 bases of the junction left unmatched. Per germline, CDR1 SNHLY and CDR2 FYNNEI. CDR3 region: CASSVGQGANEQYF. DNA of the CDR3: TGTGCCAGCAGCGTCGGACAGGGGGCCAACGAGCAGTACTTC.

The chain couples TRBV30 to TRBJ2-2, with a weak D call TRBD1 (6 bases). V was cut by 4 bases and J by 4 bases, with 19 bases left in between. CDR1 GTSNPN and CDR2 SVGIG come from the germline V gene (reference sequence). The CDR3 length is 16 residues. The CDR3 region has the DNA TGTGCCTGGAAATACCCCGGGACATTCTTCACCGGGGAGCTGTTTTTT. Amino acid sequence: CAWKYPGTFFTGELFF.

The V call is TRBV7-2, the J call TRBJ2-2; TRBD1 agrees at 8 bases. The trim removed 5 bases at V and 5 bases at J, leaving 7 bases unmatched. Per the germline V gene, CDR1 is SGHTA and CDR2 is FQGNSA. The CDR3 totals 15 residues. CDR3 sequence: CASSRQGSRTGELFF. CDR3 nucleotide sequence: TGTGCCAGCAGCCGACAGGGGAGTCGAACCGGGGAGCTGTTTTTT.

This sequence joins TRBV28 and TRBJ1-5, with D hard to call. This CDR3 is built from 14 residues. Per germline, CDR1 MDHEN and CDR2 SYDVKM. Deletions cut 2 bases from V and 3 bases from J, with 8 bases between. The CDR3 DNA sequence: TGTGCCAGCAGTTTACCCCAGGCCAATCAGCCCCAGCATTTT. Its translation is CASSLPQANQPQHF.

The V gene is TRBV6-5, the J gene TRBJ1-3; tentatively, D is TRBD1 (6 bases). This CDR3 has 14 amino acids. Germline lookup yields CDR1 MNHEY and CDR2 SVGAGI. The V end lost 0 bases, the J end lost 4 bases, and 7 bases lay between the germline ends. CDR3 protein: CASSYSQGGNTIYF. CDR3 DNA sequence: TGTGCCAGCAGTTACTCCCAGGGGGGAAACACCATATATTTT.